The sequence of this T cell receptor (beta chain) was determined in a study of blood T cell repertoires in COVID-19. Repertoires were generated with immunoSEQ multiplex PCR, while TCRdb's copy carries only in-frame clones and drops some. This table has approximately 270,000 clones, 89% appearing once. The CDR3 contains 15 residues. With 2 bases clipped from V and 8 bases from J, the junction kept 6 bases outside the gene matches. The germline V gene has CDR1 MNHNS and CDR2 SASEGT. Sample: peripheral blood. The chain couples TRBV6-1 to TRBJ2-1; 10 bases agree with TRBD2. The receptor's source is a man aged 50 or older with acute or convalescent COVID-19. The CDR3 sequence: CASSESLAGVDEQFF. The CDR3 nucleotides read TGTGCCAGCAGTGAAAGCCTAGCGGGGGTGGATGAGCAGTTCTTC.